The present TCR beta chain was sequenced within a study of blood T cell repertoires in COVID-19. V lost 4 bases and J lost 4; bases outside the gene matches: 8. Germline V lookup: CDR1 MNHNS, CDR2 SASEGT. This CDR3 region has 16 residues. Sequenced by immunoSEQ multiplex PCR; TCRdb stores in-frame clones only, minus some. The table lists 110,000 or so clones, around four fifths of them singletons. Sequencing was done on a sample of peripheral blood. The V and J genes are TRBV6-1 and TRBJ1-5, with 9 bases that match TRBD1. The source of this sequence is a human donor in a cohort sampled during active COVID-19. Written as DNA, the CDR3 is TGTGCCAGCAGTGCACCTTCCGGGACAGGGAATCAGCCCCAGCATTTT. Amino acid sequence: CASSAPSGTGNQPQHF.